The 7 T cell receptor beta chains in this list originate from one sample, sequenced in a study of immune evolution from preneoplasia to lung adenocarcinoma. The protocol was immunoSEQ multiplex PCR, while the TCRdb copy is restricted to in-frame clones and leaves out a portion. The data contain approximately 6,800 clones, 65% to 85% of them singletons. The specimen was FFPE adjacent normal lung tissue. The receptors shown here come from a person aged 70 to 85 with lung adenocarcinoma.

The V call is TRBV7-9, the J call TRBJ1-1; maybe TRBD1 (6 bases). CDR1 is SEHNR and CDR2 is FQNEAQ in the germline V gene (reference sequence). V gave up 0 bases and J gave up 3 bases, with 11 bases separating them. The CDR3 sequence is 15 residues long. The CDR3 spells CASSLARGGDTEAFF. The CDR3 DNA follows: TGTGCCAGCAGCTTAGCACGGGGGGGCGACACTGAAGCTTTCTTT.

The chain has TRBV6-6 and TRBJ1-5; D is unresolved. This CDR3 contains 13 residues. Trimming removed 2 bases from V and 4 bases from J, with 6 bases in between. Germline assignment: CDR1 MNHNY and CDR2 SVGAGI (reference sequence). The CDR3 nucleotides are TGTGCCAGCAGTTACAGGGATAATCAGCCCCAGCATTTT. Translating it yields CASSYRDNQPQHF.

V usage is TRBV20-1 and J usage is TRBJ1-2; D is undetermined. V lost 3 bases to trimming and J lost 7 bases, with 9 bases between them. Germline values: CDR1 DFQATT, CDR2 SNEGSKA (reference sequence). The CDR3 has 11 residues. In DNA, the CDR3 is TGCAGTGCTAGTGAAAGGATTGGCTACACCTTC. Its protein product is CSASERIGYTF.

This clone was recorded a few times. The chain joins TRBV4-1 to TRBJ1-2, with D uncertain. V was shortened by 5 bases and J by 3 bases, with 16 bases between the two germline ends. Germline assignment: CDR1 MGHRA and CDR2 YSYEKL. The CDR3 contains 15 residues. The CDR3 sequence is CASSKPDGYYYGYTF. The CDR3 coding sequence is TGCGCCAGCAGCAAACCGGACGGTTACTACTATGGCTACACCTTC.

The chain combines TRBV5-5 with TRBJ1-1; 8 bases align to TRBD1. Germline V gene sequence: CDR1 SGHKS, CDR2 YYEKEE (reference sequence). J was trimmed by 0 bases and V by 2 bases; bases with no gene match: 9. This CDR3 is built from 17 residues. The CDR3 protein is CASSLNPGRGLNTEAFF. The CDR3 DNA is TGTGCCAGCAGCTTAAATCCCGGCAGGGGGCTGAACACTGAAGCTTTCTTT. Filled out from reference TRBV5-5 and TRBJ1-1, the complete variable domain reads DAGVTQSPTHLIKTRGQQVTLRCSPISGHKSVSWYQQVLGQGPQFIFQYYEKEERGRGNFPDRFSARQFPNYSSELNVNALLLGDSALYLCASSLNPGRGLNTEAFFGQGTRLTVV.

The V call is TRBV28, the J call TRBJ2-7; perhaps D is TRBD1 or TRBD2 (5 bases each). This CDR3 has 13 amino acids. V was trimmed by 8 bases and J by 3 bases, leaving 14 bases between them. Per the germline V gene, CDR1 is MDHEN and CDR2 is SYDVKM. The DNA for the CDR3 is TGTGCCAGCGGCCGGGACGGCCTCTACGAGCAGTACTTC. Translation gives CASGRDGLYEQYF.

The sample holds one count of this clone. The gene calls are TRBV7-3 and TRBJ2-1, with TRBD2 matching over 10 bases. V dropped 5 bases and J dropped 15; count of bases not matched to a gene: 10. CDR3 length: 13 amino acids. Germline V gene lookup returns CDR1 SGHTA and CDR2 FQGTGA. The CDR3 sequence is CASSPIAGGVPFF. The CDR3 DNA is TGTGCCAGCAGCCCGATAGCGGGGGGAGTGCCGTTCTTC.